Presented here are 3 T cell receptor beta chains from one specimen sequenced in a study of cytomegalovirus exposure and HLA in healthy donors. Repertoires were generated with immunoSEQ multiplex PCR, while TCRdb's copy carries only in-frame clones and drops some. This table has 150,000 to 200,000 clones, around nine tenths appearing once. What was sequenced was PBMCs. These receptors came from a woman in her 30s in good health and CMV-seronegative.

The chain carries TRBV19 and TRBJ1-1; 7 positions match TRBD1. CDR3 length: 17 residues. V was clipped by 4 bases and J by 0 bases; unmatched bases: 11. In germline, CDR1 is LNHDA, CDR2 SQIVND (reference sequence). In nucleotides, the CDR3 is TGTGCCAGTAGTACCCCAACAGGGGTTGGGATGAACACTGAAGCTTTCTTT. It is translated as CASSTPTGVGMNTEAFF.

The rearrangement uses TRBV10-3 and TRBJ2-1; possibly TRBD1 for D (6 bases). CDR3 length: 16 residues. The germline V gene has CDR1 ENHRY and CDR2 SYGVKD. V dropped 0 bases and J dropped 3 bases, with 12 bases sitting between them. The CDR3 nucleotides read TGTGCCATCAGTGAGTCCTCAGGGGTGGGCTACAATGAGCAGTTCTTC. Protein product: CAISESSGVGYNEQFF.

The gene calls are TRBV6-5 and TRBJ1-4; TRBD1 matches 9 bases. J was trimmed by 4 bases and V by 3 bases; bases with no gene match: 3. The CDR3 sequence is 15 residues long. The germline gives CDR1 MNHEY, CDR2 SVGAGI. CDR3 sequence (DNA): TGTGCCAGCAGTTATGCGGGACAGGGTAATGAAAAACTGTTTTTT. Amino acid sequence: CASSYAGQGNEKLFF.